This TCR beta chain was found in a study of PD-L1 blockade in urothelial cancer. Libraries were prepared by immunoSEQ multiplex PCR; TCRdb keeps only in-frame clonotypes and omits some of them. The table records about 39,000 clones, around 88% of them present only once. The germline V gene has CDR1 SGHRS and CDR2 YFSETQ. This CDR3 is built from 16 residues. The V end lost 3 bases, the J end lost 2 bases, and 16 bases lay between the germline ends. Sequencing was performed on PBMCs, taken around atezolizumab (anti-PD-L1) treatment. The chain couples TRBV5-1 to TRBJ2-3, with a weak D call TRBD1 (6 bases). The TCR was taken from a man aged 60 to 75 with urothelial cancer. The CDR3 coding sequence is TGCGCCAGCAGCTATTCCGGGACAACTAACACAGATACGCAGTATTTT. As protein: CASSYSGTTNTDTQYF.